The next 5 T cell receptor beta chains were all read from a single sample in a study of sequential checkpoint blockade in melanoma. Profiled with immunoSEQ multiplex PCR; TCRdb holds only in-frame clones, not every one. Seen here are over 10,000 clones, roughly four fifths observed once, and the top ten hold about 30%. Sample treatment: randomized to nivolumab then ipilimumab (arm A) or the reverse (arm B). The sample in question was CD8+ T cells sorted from blood (inferred from file names), obtained from a patient given nivolumab and ipilimumab in sequence. The receptors were sampled from a human donor with melanoma.

This sequence joins TRBV7-9 and TRBJ2-5, with D tentatively TRBD2 (5 bases). V shed 5 bases and J shed 7 bases, with 17 bases lying between them. Per germline, CDR1 SEHNR and CDR2 FQNEAQ (reference sequence). CDR3 size: 14 residues. The CDR3 region has the DNA TGTGCCAGCAGCCCTTCGGAGGCCTCGGGGACCCAGTACTTC. It codes for CASSPSEASGTQYF. The entire variable domain, with the rest obtained from reference TRBV7-9 and TRBJ2-5, is as follows: DTGVSQNPRHKITKRGQNVTFRCDPISEHNRLYWYRQTLGQGPEFLTYFQNEAQLEKSRLLSDRFSAERPKGSFSTLEIQRTEQGDSAMYLCASSPSEASGTQYFGPGTRLLVL.

The rearrangement uses TRBV4-1 and TRBJ2-1; TRBD2 matches at 9 bases. Unmatched junction bases numbered 5, after V lost 3 bases and J lost 2 bases. The germline gives CDR1 MGHRA, CDR2 YSYEKL. The CDR3 length is 16 residues. The CDR3 region is CASSHLAGATYNEQFF. The DNA of the CDR3 is TGCGCCAGCAGCCATTTAGCGGGAGCCACCTACAATGAGCAGTTCTTC.

The genes are TRBV6-5 and TRBJ2-7; possibly TRBD2 for D (6 bases). The germline V and J ends were trimmed by 5 bases and 4 bases, with 12 bases remaining between them. Germline assignment: CDR1 MNHEY and CDR2 SVGAGI. The length of the CDR3 is 13 residues. For the CDR3, the DNA is TGTGCCAGCAGTCCGTCCGGGAGTTACGAGCAGTACTTC. Amino acid sequence: CASSPSGSYEQYF.

The CDR3 protein is CASSLTSGGPGSYEQYF. In nucleotides, the CDR3 is TGCGCCAGCAGTTTGACTAGCGGGGGACCCGGGTCCTACGAGCAGTACTTC. The chain has TRBV10-2 and TRBJ2-7; TRBD2 aligns across 12 bases. The CDR3 totals 17 residues. CDR1 is WSHSY, CDR2 SAAADI, per germline. The V segment lost 5 bases and the J segment 1 base; nucleotides outside the gene matches: 9.

CDR3 amino acids: CASSLRDSSYNEQFF. Here the CDR3 DNA reads TGTGCCAGTAGTCTTCGGGACAGCTCCTACAATGAGCAGTTCTTC. This chain joins TRBV19 and TRBJ2-1, with 7 bases lining up with TRBD1. Germline-derived CDR1 and CDR2 are LNHDA and SQIVND (reference sequence). V shed 5 bases and J 0 bases; nucleotides not matched to a gene: 4. The CDR3 sequence is 15 residues long. The whole variable domain, filled in from reference TRBV19 and TRBJ2-1, reads DGGITQSPKYLFRKEGQNVTLSCEQNLNHDAMYWYRQDPGQGLRLIYYSQIVNDFQKGDIAEGYSVSREKKESFPLTVTSAQKNPTAFYLCASSLRDSSYNEQFFGPGTRLTVL.